Listed below are T cell receptor beta chains from one sample, sequenced in a study of control samples from healthy donors and cancer patients. Profiled with immunoSEQ multiplex PCR; TCRdb holds only in-frame clones, not every one. The repertoire holds about 58,000 clones, with around 87% as singletons. Sequences were obtained from PBMCs. These receptor sequences come from a woman in her sixties with lung cancer. Each CDR3 is given with its conserved first and last residue. A D gene is named only where the DNA matches it firmly. Clone sizes are given selectively: once, few, many, or a class where the clone is expanded.

v_call	j_call	d_call	clone_size	cdr3_aa	cdr3_nt
TRBV6-5	TRBJ1-2	TRBD1	few	CASRDSAYGYTF	TGTGCCAGCCGGGACAGCGCCTATGGCTACACCTTC
TRBV7-3	TRBJ2-6	.	once	CASSFSRAGPSGANVLTF	TGTGCCAGCAGCTTTAGCCGGGCTGGACCCTCTGGGGCCAACGTCCTGACTTTC
TRBV5-1	TRBJ1-5	.	.	CASSLGQGGNQPQHF	TGCGCCAGCAGCTTGGGGCAGGGAGGCAATCAGCCCCAGCATTTT
TRBV29-1	TRBJ2-5	.	.	CSVDTFQETQYF	TGCAGCGTCGACACGTTTCAAGAGACCCAGTACTTC
TRBV18	TRBJ2-1	.	.	CASSPTVSGSYNEQFF	TGTGCCAGCTCACCAACGGTTAGCGGCTCCTACAATGAGCAGTTCTTC
TRBV5-1	TRBJ1-1	TRBD1	.	CASSSLLTGDTEAFF	TGCGCCAGCAGCTCCTTACTGACAGGGGACACTGAAGCTTTCTTT
TRBV19	TRBJ1-5	.	.	CASLRSPGSNQPQHF	TGTGCCAGTCTCCGGAGCCCCGGGAGCAATCAGCCCCAGCATTTT
TRBV2	TRBJ1-5	.	.	CASTPDQGNQPQHF	TGTGCCAGCACTCCCGATCAGGGCAATCAGCCCCAGCATTTT
TRBV10-2	TRBJ1-1	.	.	CASRRGIEAFF	TGCGCCAGCAGGAGGGGTATCGAAGCTTTCTTT
TRBV5-1	TRBJ2-2	.	.	CASSPGLNTGELFF	TGCGCCAGCAGTCCAGGACTGAACACCGGGGAGCTGTTTTTT
TRBV7-9	TRBJ1-2	.	.	CASSWAEWGGNYGYTF	TGTGCCAGCAGCTGGGCTGAATGGGGGGGAAACTATGGCTACACCTTC
TRBV3-1/TRBV3-2	TRBJ1-2	.	.	CASSPQSHGGYTF	TGTGCCAGCAGCCCGCAATCCCATGGTGGCTACACCTTC
TRBV18	TRBJ2-5	.	.	CASSSGALEGETQYF	TGTGCCAGCTCCTCCGGGGCCCTGGAGGGAGAGACCCAGTACTTC
TRBV19	TRBJ2-2	TRBD1	.	CASSSGWQGASTGELFF	TGTGCCAGTAGTTCCGGCTGGCAGGGGGCGAGCACCGGGGAGCTGTTTTTT
TRBV2	TRBJ1-5	TRBD1	few	CASREQGDQPQHF	TGTGCCAGCAGGGAACAGGGGGATCAGCCCCAGCATTTT
TRBV19	TRBJ2-3	.	.	CASSIGPGLGTDTQYF	TGTGCCAGTAGTATAGGGCCGGGACTTGGCACAGATACGCAGTATTTT
TRBV5-1	TRBJ2-3	.	.	CASSWGRSPSTDTQYF	TGCGCCAGCAGCTGGGGCAGGAGTCCTAGCACAGATACGCAGTATTTT
TRBV28	TRBJ2-3	TRBD2	.	CATLLAGAGGDTQYF	TGTGCCACCCTTCTAGCGGGAGCGGGAGGGGATACGCAGTATTTT
TRBV7-2	TRBJ2-3	.	.	CASSLSAGTDTQYF	TGTGCCAGCAGCTTGAGCGCGGGCACAGATACGCAGTATTTT
TRBV11-2	TRBJ1-2	.	.	CASSPGVVYGYTF	TGTGCCAGCAGCCCGGGAGTAGTCTATGGCTACACCTTC
TRBV19	TRBJ1-2	TRBD1	once	CASRTGHGYTF	TGTGCCAGTAGGACAGGGCATGGCTACACCTTC
TRBV7-3	TRBJ1-1	.	.	CASSLRRGTEAFF	TGTGCCAGCAGCTTAAGAAGGGGTACAGAAGCTTTCTTT
TRBV6-5	TRBJ2-7	TRBD2	.	CASRKAGGSYEQYF	TGTGCCAGCAGGAAGGCGGGAGGCTCCTACGAGCAGTACTTC
TRBV9	TRBJ2-7	TRBD1	.	CASSVGQGAYEQYF	TGTGCCAGCAGCGTAGGTCAGGGGGCATACGAGCAGTACTTC
TRBV3-1/TRBV3-2	TRBJ1-2	.	.	CASSQGQPYGYTF	TGTGCCAGCAGCCAAGGACAGCCCTATGGCTACACCTTC
TRBV9	TRBJ2-7	.	once	CASSVGVGSKYEQYF	TGTGCCAGCAGCGTAGGAGTAGGGTCCAAGTACGAGCAGTACTTC
TRBV7-3	TRBJ2-1	.	.	CASSLSQDNEQFF	TGTGCCAGCAGCTTAAGCCAGGACAATGAGCAGTTCTTC
TRBV28	TRBJ1-2	.	.	CASTGNNYGYTF	TGTGCCAGCACCGGGAATAACTATGGCTACACCTTC
TRBV10-3	TRBJ2-3	TRBD1	.	CAIRPGQATDTQYF	TGTGCCATCAGACCGGGACAGGCGACAGATACGCAGTATTTT
TRBV6-5	TRBJ1-5	.	.	CASSVMNDQPQHF	TGTGCCAGCAGCGTCATGAACGATCAGCCCCAGCATTTT
TRBV2	TRBJ1-4	TRBD1	.	CASRADRVAEKLFF	TGTGCCAGCAGGGCGGACAGGGTTGCTGAAAAACTGTTTTTT
TRBV2	TRBJ2-1	.	.	CASSEGGPNEQFF	TGTGCCAGCAGTGAGGGGGGCCCCAATGAGCAGTTCTTC
TRBV4-2	TRBJ1-1	TRBD1	.	CASSRGGLNTEAFF	TGTGCCAGCAGCCGAGGGGGCCTGAACACTGAAGCTTTCTTT
TRBV2	TRBJ2-7	.	.	CASSPSTYEQYF	TGTGCCAGCAGCCCCTCGACCTACGAGCAGTACTTC
TRBV6-5	TRBJ2-1	TRBD2	.	CASRTSGPPNEQFF	TGTGCCAGCAGAACTAGCGGCCCCCCTAATGAGCAGTTCTTC
TRBV4-1	TRBJ2-4	TRBD2	.	CASSQDRAGGTNIQYF	TGCGCCAGCAGCCAAGATAGGGCGGGGGGAACTAACATTCAGTACTTC
TRBV5-6	TRBJ1-5	.	.	CASSLFGGTFSNQPQHF	TGTGCCAGCAGCTTATTCGGGGGTACATTTAGCAATCAGCCCCAGCATTTT